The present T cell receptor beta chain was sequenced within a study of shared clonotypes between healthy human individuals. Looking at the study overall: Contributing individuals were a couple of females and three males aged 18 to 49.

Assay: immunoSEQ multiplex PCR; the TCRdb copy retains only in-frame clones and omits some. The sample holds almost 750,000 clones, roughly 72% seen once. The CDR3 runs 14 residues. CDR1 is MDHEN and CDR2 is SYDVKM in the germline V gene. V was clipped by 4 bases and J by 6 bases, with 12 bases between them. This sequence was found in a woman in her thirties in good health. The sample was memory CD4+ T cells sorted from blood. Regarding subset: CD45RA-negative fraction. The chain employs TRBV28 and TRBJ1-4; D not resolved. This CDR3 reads CASSSAAGYEKLFF. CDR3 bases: TGTGCCAGCAGTTCGGCGGCGGGATATGAAAAACTGTTTTTT.